Listed below are T cell receptor beta chains from one sample, sequenced in a study of vaccination and CD4 T cells after COVID-19. No antigen is known for these receptors. TCRdb itself ran the PCR reads through MiXCR, one entry per CDR3 protein. Counted here are over 15,000 distinct CDR3 sequences, around 46% occurring once; the ten biggest clones make up approximately 6%. The specimen was CD4+ T cells from blood, cultured in vitro, collected before SARS-CoV-2 vaccination. These receptors were obtained from a human donor who had recovered from COVID-19. Both conserved end residues are part of each CDR3.

V	J	CDR3
TRBV7-2	TRBJ2-2	CASSLATGETGELFF
TRBV4-1	TRBJ1-2	CASRGDRDYGGYTF
TRBV6-2/TRBV6-3	TRBJ1-1	CASSYSGQHTEAFF
TRBV11-2	TRBJ2-5	CASSLGSGAGETQYF
TRBV6-5	TRBJ1-2	CASSYSMAVGGRRNYGYTF
TRBV7-8	TRBJ1-2	CASSSSGRYYGYTF
TRBV7-9	TRBJ1-1	CASSSAGTTNMNTEAFF
TRBV19	TRBJ2-1	CASSTRLAGYNEQFF
TRBV28	TRBJ2-3	CASSPGGPNTQYF
TRBV2	TRBJ1-2	CASSERLANYGYTF
TRBV19	TRBJ2-3	CASSPTNTDTQYF
TRBV7-2	TRBJ1-4	CASSPTPTATNEKLFF
TRBV28	TRBJ1-2	CASSVRGQGAGGYGYTF
TRBV11-2	TRBJ2-5	CASSFAVQETQYF
TRBV7-8	TRBJ1-5	CASSLGRSLANQPQHF
TRBV2	TRBJ2-7	CASSQDRAQYF
TRBV27	TRBJ2-4	CASRGRGGKWDIQYF
TRBV4-2	TRBJ2-7	CASSQHLAGIRLYEQYF
TRBV20-1	TRBJ2-4	CSAPTGTSGTPIQYF
TRBV20-1	TRBJ1-2	CSAREIMSQPDRGRSGYTF
TRBV2	TRBJ2-5	CASRSLGQETQYF
TRBV20-1	TRBJ2-1	CSARRLAGGNEQFF
TRBV20-1	TRBJ2-1	CSARPGTSGNNEQFF
TRBV6-1	TRBJ1-5	CASRAGTPLYSNQPQHF
TRBV24-1	TRBJ2-1	CATSDPGQGSDNEQFF
TRBV24-1	TRBJ2-1	CATSDPGLAPEEQFF
TRBV9	TRBJ1-2	CASSSGLGYTF
TRBV11-2	TRBJ2-7	CAGSHVGGGGGEQYF
TRBV7-2	TRBJ2-3	CASSSRREARTDTQYF
TRBV19	TRBJ1-5	CASSIRLEVLPQHF
TRBV6-1	TRBJ2-7	CASSRQGGSYEQYF